Each of the 23 T cell receptor beta chains below was sequenced from the same sample in a study of T cells in women clearing cervical HPV infection. Profiled with immunoSEQ multiplex PCR; TCRdb holds only in-frame clones, not every one. Found here are roughly 48,000 clones; the top ten clones hold around 1.5%. Input material: blood buffy coat. These receptors were obtained from a woman aged 18 to 69 with a cervical HPV16 infection that either progressed to CIN3+ or cleared (not recorded which).

Worth noting for this clone: The sequence runs out 3 residues before the end of the CDR3; the remainder is reconstructed from the germline J gene. The rearrangement links TRBV2 to TRBJ1-5; 7 nucleotides line up with TRBD1. J lost 1 base, V lost 2 bases, and 5 bases had no gene match. The CDR3 runs 16 residues. Germline-derived CDR1 and CDR2 are SNHLY and FYNNEI. CDR3 DNA, as far as it was read: TGTGCCAGCAGTGAAATAACAGGGGTCAGCAATCAGCCC. This sequence encodes CASSEITGVSNQP. The whole CDR3 reads CASSEITGVSNQPQHF.

With respect to this clone: The read is 3 residues too short to cover the CDR3 end, so that end is filled in from the germline J gene. This chain uses TRBV5-1 with TRBJ1-2; 8 bases align to TRBD1. Germline CDR1 SGHRS, CDR2 YFSETQ. After removal of 3 bases from V and 2 bases from J, the junction contained 6 bases not matched to a gene. The CDR3 is made up of 15 amino acids. The covered CDR3 bases are TGCGCCAGCAGCTCCTGGACAGGGCCGAACTATGGC. Translating gives CASSSWTGPNYG. The full CDR3 reads CASSSWTGPNYGYTF.

The DNA read from the CDR3 is TGTGCCAGTAGTATGGCGGGATCGGACTCACCC. Protein sequence: CASSMAGSDSP. The full CDR3 protein reads CASSMAGSDSPLHF. The V call is TRBV19, the J call TRBJ1-6; D remains ambiguous. The read terminates 3 residues ahead of where the CDR3 ends, so the germline J gene completes it. CDR3 size: 14 residues. V shed 3 bases and J shed 10 bases, with 13 bases lying between them. From germline, CDR1 is LNHDA and CDR2 SQIVND (reference sequence). Full variable domain (rest looked up from reference TRBV19 and TRBJ1-6): DGGITQSPKYLFRKEGQNVTLSCEQNLNHDAMYWYRQDPGQGLRLIYYSQIVNDFQKGDIAEGYSVSREKKESFPLTVTSAQKNPTAFYLCASSMAGSDSPLHFGNGTRLTVT.

For this clone: The read terminates 3 residues ahead of where the CDR3 ends, so the germline J gene completes it. V gene TRBV2 combines with J gene TRBJ2-5; D uncertain. The germline V gene has CDR1 SNHLY and CDR2 FYNNEI. This CDR3 is 13 amino acids long. V was shortened by 4 bases and J by 0 bases, with 6 bases between the two germline ends. Here the CDR3 reads CASSAQNQETQYF. The covered CDR3 bases are TGTGCCAGCAGTGCACAAAACCAAGAGACC. The whole variable domain, remainder taken from reference TRBV2 and TRBJ2-5, is EPEVTQTPSHQVTQMGQEVILRCVPISNHLYFYWYRQILGQKVEFLVSFYNNEISEKSEIFDDQFSVERPDGSNFTLKIRSTKLEDSAMYFCASSAQNQETQYFGPGTRLLVL.

Remarks on this clone: The read ends 3 residues shy of where the CDR3 ends; the end is completed using the germline J gene. The chain joins TRBV28 to TRBJ1-1; D not resolved. V lost 2 bases to trimming and J lost 1 base, with 8 bases between them. The CDR3 extends over 14 amino acids. Per the germline V gene, CDR1 is MDHEN and CDR2 is SYDVKM. The CDR3 is CASSLGQENTEAFF. The DNA read from the CDR3 is TGTGCCAGCAGTTTAGGCCAAGAGAACACTGAA.

Concerning this clone: The read is 3 residues too short to cover the CDR3 end, so that end is filled in from the germline J gene. V gene TRBV7-9 combines with J gene TRBJ1-6; TRBD1 matches 10 bases. Germline CDR1 reads SEHNR; CDR2 reads FQNEAQ (reference sequence). The trim removed 5 bases at V and 7 bases at J, leaving 5 bases unmatched. The CDR3 has 15 amino acids. The covered CDR3 bases are TGTGCCAGCAGCCTTGGGGACAGGGGAAATTCACCC. It is translated as CASSLGDRGNSP. The whole CDR3 reads CASSLGDRGNSPLHF.

On this clone: The observed sequence ends 3 residues before the CDR3 terminus, with the missing tail filled in from the germline J gene. The V call is TRBV20-1, the J call TRBJ1-6, with D tentatively TRBD1 (5 bases). Germline CDR1 is DFQATT and CDR2 is SNEGSKA (reference sequence). CDR3 size: 17 residues. The V and J ends lost 0 bases and 2 bases respectively, with 14 bases between them. CDR3 DNA, as far as it was read: TGCAGTGCTAGAGACAAGACAGAAATTGCCTATAATTCACCC. Translation gives CSARDKTEIAYNSP. The entire CDR3 reads CSARDKTEIAYNSPLHF.

As regards this clone: The read ends 3 residues shy of where the CDR3 ends; the end is completed using the germline J gene. This chain links TRBV2 with TRBJ2-3; the D gene is possibly TRBD2 (6 bases). This CDR3 has 15 residues. V was pared by 3 bases and J by 2 bases, with 12 bases between. Germline CDR1 SNHLY, CDR2 FYNNEI. CDR3 DNA, as far as it was read: TGTGCCAGCAGTGATAGGCGGGGAAACACAGATACG. Translated: CASSDRRGNTDT. The entire CDR3 protein reads CASSDRRGNTDTQYF.

As to this clone: The DNA ends 3 residues before the CDR3 does, and the rest of the CDR3 is filled in from the germline J gene. The chain employs TRBV5-1 and TRBJ1-1; D not certain. Per germline, CDR1 SGHRS and CDR2 YFSETQ. CDR3 length: 12 amino acids. The germline V and J ends were trimmed by 1 base and 4 bases, with 5 bases remaining between them. This CDR3 reads CASSLKGTEAFF. The sequenced part of the CDR3 DNA is TGCGCCAGCAGCTTGAAAGGCACTGAA.

A remark on this clone: The read halts 3 residues ahead of the CDR3 end, with the missing end drawn from the germline J gene. V usage is TRBV19 and J usage is TRBJ1-5, with D maybe TRBD1 (5 bases). The CDR3 runs 19 residues. Germline V lookup: CDR1 LNHDA, CDR2 SQIVND (reference sequence). The V gene lost 3 bases and the J gene lost 1 base, with 22 bases spanning the gap. The CDR3 sequence: CASSIRDFGVVISNQPQHF. Incomplete CDR3 DNA: TGTGCCAGTAGTATCCGGGACTTTGGAGTAGTAATAAGCAATCAGCCC. The full variable domain, completed using reference TRBV19 and TRBJ1-5, is DGGITQSPKYLFRKEGQNVTLSCEQNLNHDAMYWYRQDPGQGLRLIYYSQIVNDFQKGDIAEGYSVSREKKESFPLTVTSAQKNPTAFYLCASSIRDFGVVISNQPQHFGDGTRLSIL.

The covered CDR3 bases are TGCAGCGAACCAGTCTACAATGAG. It yields the protein CSEPVYNE. The full CDR3 is CSEPVYNEQFF. V usage is TRBV29-1 and J usage is TRBJ2-1; D unresolved. The read finishes 3 residues shy of the CDR3 end, and the germline J gene is used to complete it. The germline CDR1 and CDR2 sequences are SQVTM and ANQGSEA. The CDR3 sequence is 11 residues long. Trimming shortened V by 7 bases and J by 3 bases, and 7 bases separated the two germline ends.

This chain's CDR3 is CASKGRGGAETQYF. The sequenced part of the CDR3 DNA is TGTGCCAGCAAGGGGCGCGGGGGGGCGGAGACC. The chain has TRBV7-2 and TRBJ2-5; 9 positions match TRBD2. The CDR3 end lies 3 residues beyond the end of the read and is filled in from the germline J gene. V lost 7 bases to trimming and J lost 5 bases; unmatched junction nucleotides: 8. Germline loops: CDR1 SGHTA, CDR2 FQGNSA. This CDR3 is built from 14 residues.

As concerns this clone: The CDR3 goes on 3 residues after the read ends, and that part is filled in from the germline J gene. The chain is built from TRBV20-1 and TRBJ2-1; D may be TRBD2 (6 bases). V was cut by 0 bases and J by 0 bases, with 15 bases left in between. CDR1 and CDR2 from the germline V gene are DFQATT and SNEGSKA (reference sequence). The CDR3 spans 17 residues. The CDR3 spells CSARDTAGISSYNEQFF. The covered CDR3 bases are TGCAGTGCTAGAGATACGGCGGGAATTAGCTCCTACAATGAG.

Worth noting for this clone: The read halts 3 residues ahead of the CDR3 end, with the missing end drawn from the germline J gene. The genes are TRBV5-1 and TRBJ2-7, with D possibly matching TRBD1 (6 bases). Looked up from germline, CDR1 is SGHRS and CDR2 is YFSETQ. The CDR3 length is 16 residues. Between the trimmed V and J ends, which lost 5 bases and 0 bases, there was a span of 18 bases. The chain's CDR3 is CASSPNQGPFSYEQYF. Incomplete CDR3 DNA: TGCGCCAGCAGTCCGAACCAGGGGCCCTTCTCCTACGAG.

In regard to this clone: The DNA ends 3 residues before the CDR3 does, and the rest of the CDR3 is filled in from the germline J gene. The V and J genes are TRBV18 and TRBJ1-1; D possibly corresponds to TRBD1 (6 bases). The length of the CDR3 is 14 residues. The germline V gene encodes CDR1 KGHSH and CDR2 LQKENI. V lost 4 bases and J 3 bases, leaving 12 bases between the germline ends. The part of the CDR3 DNA that was read is TGTGCCAGCTCACGGGATCGGACAGACACTGAA. This gives the protein CASSRDRTDTE. The full CDR3 protein reads CASSRDRTDTEAFF.

About this clone: The read terminates 3 residues before the CDR3 end, so the remaining end is supplied by the germline J gene. The rearrangement joins TRBV5-1 to TRBJ2-3, with 9 bases lining up with TRBD2. The ends lost 2 bases at V and 8 bases at J; junction bases unmatched: 6. This CDR3 has 14 residues. The germline gives CDR1 SGHRS, CDR2 YFSETQ. This chain's CDR3 is CASSLTGTSLTQYF. Partial CDR3 DNA: TGCGCCAGCAGCTTAACCGGGACTAGCCTTACG.

As concerns this clone: The read is 3 residues too short to cover the CDR3 end, so that end is filled in from the germline J gene. The rearrangement links TRBV7-6 to TRBJ2-2; 7 bases are a match to TRBD2. The CDR3 runs 16 residues. CDR1 SGHVS and CDR2 FNYEAQ come from the germline V gene. V lost 0 bases, J lost 2 bases, and 3 bases stayed unmatched. CDR3 sequence: CASSLAAGLNTGELFF. Partial CDR3 DNA: TGTGCCAGCAGCTTAGCGGCGGGACTAAACACCGGGGAG.

About this clone itself: The read ends 3 residues early relative to the CDR3; the germline J gene fills the gap. This rearrangement joins TRBV7-8 to TRBJ2-7; TRBD2 agrees at 14 bases. The germline V gene has CDR1 SGHVS and CDR2 FQNEAQ. V lost 0 bases and J lost 2; bases outside the gene matches: 3. This CDR3 comprises 17 residues. Partial CDR3 DNA: TGTGCCAGCAGCTTAGCGGGACTAGCGGGGGTAACCTACGAG. Amino acid sequence: CASSLAGLAGVTYE. The CDR3 as a whole reads CASSLAGLAGVTYEQYF. The complete variable domain, with remaining parts taken from reference TRBV7-8 and TRBJ2-7, reads GAGVSQSPRYKVAKRGQDVALRCDPISGHVSLFWYQQALGQGPEFLTYFQNEAQLDKSGLPSDRFFAERPEGSVSTLKIQRTQQEDSAVYLCASSLAGLAGVTYEQYFGPGTRLTVT.

Incomplete CDR3 DNA: TGTGCCAGCAGTGAAGCGCTGGGGCGAACAAATCAGCCC. Translated, it gives CASSEALGRTNQP. The whole CDR3 sequence is CASSEALGRTNQPQHF. This rearrangement joins TRBV2 to TRBJ1-5; D may be TRBD1 (5 bases). The sequence runs out 3 residues before the end of the CDR3; the remainder is reconstructed from the germline J gene. Germline V CDR1 and CDR2: SNHLY, FYNNEI. The CDR3 runs 16 residues. The V end lost 0 bases, the J end lost 4 bases, and 13 bases lay between the germline ends.

Comments on this clone: The CDR3 goes on 3 residues after the read ends, and that part is filled in from the germline J gene. The V gene is TRBV7-3, the J gene TRBJ1-1, with TRBD1 matching over 7 bases. The CDR3 consists of 13 residues. Unmatched junction bases numbered 5, after V lost 4 bases and J lost 6 bases. Germline V gene data show CDR1 as SGHTA and CDR2 as FQGTGA. The CDR3 DNA, read in part, is TGTGCCAGCAGCTCCGTCCAGGGGGCTGAA. Translating it yields CASSSVQGAE. The whole CDR3 sequence reads CASSSVQGAEAFF.

Turning to this clone: The read is 3 residues too short to cover the CDR3 end, so that end is filled in from the germline J gene. The chain is built from TRBV5-1 and TRBJ2-5; possibly TRBD2 for D (5 bases). This CDR3 has 14 residues. V was shortened by 4 bases and J by 2 bases, with 12 bases between the two germline ends. Germline V gene lookup returns CDR1 SGHRS and CDR2 YFSETQ. CDR3 residues: CASSGLAFQETQYF. The covered CDR3 bases are TGCGCCAGCAGCGGTCTAGCCTTTCAAGAGACC. Complete variable domain (other parts from reference TRBV5-1 and TRBJ2-5): KAGVTQTPRYLIKTRGQQVTLSCSPISGHRSVSWYQQTPGQGLQFLFEYFSETQRNKGNFPGRFSGRQFSNSRSEMNVSTLELGDSALYLCASSGLAFQETQYFGPGTRLLVL.

Turning to this clone: The read ends 3 residues early relative to the CDR3; the germline J gene fills the gap. This chain uses TRBV20-1 with TRBJ2-7; D is uncertain. The CDR3 runs to 12 residues. Per germline, CDR1 DFQATT and CDR2 SNEGSKA (reference sequence). V lost 1 base and J lost 4, with 8 bases in between. CDR3 amino acids: CSARVPRYEQYF. The CDR3 DNA, read in part, is TGCAGTGCTAGAGTACCCAGGTACGAG.

Remarks on this clone: The CDR3 goes on 3 residues after the read ends, and that part is filled in from the germline J gene. The same CDR3 can be traced to other DNA sequences in this sample. This chain links TRBV5-4 with TRBJ1-1; perhaps TRBD1 as D (6 bases). Germline CDR1 reads SGHNT; CDR2 reads YYREEE (reference sequence). V dropped 4 bases and J dropped 5 bases, with 15 bases sitting between them. This CDR3 is 14 amino acids long. The CDR3 here is CASSPTGPGTEAFF. CDR3 bases read: TGTGCCAGCAGCCCTACAGGGCCGGGGACTGAA.